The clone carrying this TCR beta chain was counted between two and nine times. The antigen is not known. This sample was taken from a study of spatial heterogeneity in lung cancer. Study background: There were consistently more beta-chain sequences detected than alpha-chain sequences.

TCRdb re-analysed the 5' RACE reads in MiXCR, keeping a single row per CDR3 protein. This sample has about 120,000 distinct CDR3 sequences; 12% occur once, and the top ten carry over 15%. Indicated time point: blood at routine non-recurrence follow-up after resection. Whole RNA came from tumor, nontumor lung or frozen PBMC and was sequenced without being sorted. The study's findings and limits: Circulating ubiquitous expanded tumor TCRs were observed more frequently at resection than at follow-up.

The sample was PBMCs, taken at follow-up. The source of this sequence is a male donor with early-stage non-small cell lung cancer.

This chain's CDR3 is CASSEDRWGSYEQYF. CDR3 DNA sequence: TGTGCCAGCAGTGAAGACCGGTGGGGGTCCTACGAGCAGTACTTC. This rearrangement joins TRBV2 to TRBJ2-7; D is possibly TRBD1 or TRBD2 (5 bases each). CDR1 is SNHLY, CDR2 FYNNEI, per germline. The CDR3 totals 15 residues. The V end lost 1 base, the J end lost 1 base, and 11 bases lay between the germline ends.